These 10 T cell receptor beta chains were all obtained from the same sample, sequenced in a study of blood T cells in healthy people across ages. With a J-beta primer mix and a sample-barcoded 5' primer, a second PCR ran about 7 to 11 cycles. TCRdb reanalysed the 5' RACE reads using MiXCR and keeps one entry per CDR3 protein. The sample carries over a million distinct CDR3 sequences, roughly a quarter recorded once. The data were also submitted as part of a second study, on T cells of mothers and their children.

The sample comprised blood. These receptors came from a girl aged 2-9 years in good health.

The chain joins TRBV5-1 to TRBJ2-1, with 13 bases aligning to TRBD2. After removal of 4 bases from V and 1 base from J, the junction contained 2 bases not matched to a gene. CDR1 and CDR2 (germline): SGHRS, YFSETQ. The CDR3 covers 16 residues. The CDR3 spells CASSMGLAGSYNEQFF. CDR3 coding DNA: TGCGCCAGCAGCATGGGACTAGCGGGGTCCTACAATGAGCAGTTCTTC.

This clonotype has just a few counts. The chain carries TRBV5-1 and TRBJ2-1; D is ambiguous. Trimming pared 5 bases from V and 1 base from J, leaving 16 bases between. Germline lookup yields CDR1 SGHRS and CDR2 YFSETQ. The CDR3 covers 16 residues. The CDR3 nucleotides read TGCGCCAGCAGGCGAGCAGGAGACCAATCCTACAATGAGCAGTTCTTC. As protein: CASRRAGDQSYNEQFF.

As concerns this clonotype: An end of the junction differs from the germline gene, which may be a read error. J is TRBJ1-4 and V is TRBV5-1; unclear D gene. CDR1 and CDR2 (germline): SGHRS, YFSETQ. The CDR3 sequence is 15 residues long. In DNA, the CDR3 is TGCGCCAGCAGCTTGGGCGGGGTCGGTAATGAGAAACTGTTTTTT. This gives the protein CASSLGGVGNEKLFF.

The V gene is TRBV7-9, the J gene TRBJ1-1; D possibly corresponds to TRBD1 (6 bases). Trimming cost V 5 bases and J 4 bases, with 17 bases left between them. Germline lookup yields CDR1 SEHNR and CDR2 FQNEAQ (reference sequence). The length of the CDR3 is 15 residues. Written as DNA, the CDR3 is TGTGCCAGCAGCAGAGATGGGGGCTCGGGCACTGAAGCTTTCTTT. This encodes CASSRDGGSGTEAFF.

This clonotype was detected a few times. The chain is built from TRBV20-1 and TRBJ2-7; unclear D gene. V lost 1 base and J 0 bases, leaving 7 bases between the germline ends. Germline CDR1 and CDR2: DFQATT and SNEGSKA (reference sequence). There are 13 residues in the CDR3. CDR3 bases: TGCAGTGCTAGAGGATCCATCTCCTACGAGCAGTACTTC. This sequence encodes CSARGSISYEQYF.

The chain couples TRBV7-9 to TRBJ2-1; 8 bases fit TRBD2. Gene TRBJ2-7 matches the end of the DNA better, so the J call may be wrong. CDR3 size: 15 residues. Germline CDR1 reads SEHNR; CDR2 reads FQNEAQ (reference sequence). CDR3 in amino acids: CASSPPLAASYEQYF. The CDR3 DNA reads as TGTGCCAGCAGCCCTCCACTAGCGGCCTCCTACGAGCAGTACTTC.

The V gene is TRBV19, the J gene TRBJ2-7, with D perhaps matching TRBD2 (5 bases). V was cut by 2 bases and J by 6 bases, with 14 bases left in between. CDR3 size: 14 residues. Germline V gene data show CDR1 as LNHDA and CDR2 as SQIVND (reference sequence). The CDR3 region is CASSIRSPSGEQYF. CDR3 nucleotides: TGTGCCAGTAGTATACGTAGCCCCAGCGGCGAGCAGTACTTC.

The sample holds a few counts of this clonotype. The chain uses TRBV14 and TRBJ2-5, with TRBD1 matching over 9 bases. The J call may be incorrect, as the DNA end agrees better with TRBJ2-7. The germline V gene encodes CDR1 SGHDN and CDR2 FVKESK. The CDR3 length is 15 residues. CDR3 amino acids: CASSQEGQGFHEQYF. CDR3 nucleotide sequence: TGTGCCAGCAGCCAAGAGGGACAGGGTTTCCACGAGCAGTACTTC.

The V and J genes are TRBV29-1 and TRBJ1-1; D is unresolved. The CDR3 runs to 11 residues. The V gene lost 5 bases and the J gene lost 5 bases, with 9 bases spanning the gap. Germline CDR1 and CDR2: SQVTM and ANQGSEA. The CDR3 loop reads CSVPWRTEAFF. DNA for the CDR3: TGCAGCGTTCCCTGGCGGACTGAAGCTTTCTTT.

The chain uses TRBV29-1 and TRBJ2-2; possibly TRBD2 for D (6 bases). This CDR3 has 15 amino acids. Per the germline V gene, CDR1 is SQVTM and CDR2 is ANQGSEA. Trimming shortened V by 4 bases and J by 0 bases, and 12 bases separated the two germline ends. The CDR3 nucleotides read TGCAGCGTTGTACTAGCAGACACGAACACCGGGGAGCTGTTTTTT. This translates into CSVVLADTNTGELFF.